The clone carrying this T cell receptor (beta chain) has a handful of counts. The antigen remains undetermined. V dropped 4 bases and J dropped 7 bases, with 17 bases sitting between them. The CDR3 extends over 15 amino acids. Germline values: CDR1 SGHNT, CDR2 YYREEE (reference sequence). Data came from immunoSEQ multiplex PCR; TCRdb stores just in-frame clones and leaves some out. Among a few hundred thousand clones listed, around four fifths were seen once. These data are taken from a study of cytotoxic CD8 clonotypes in ibrutinib-treated CLL. Turning to the study itself: Once patients had received a median around 12 months of treatment, range 6 to 36, response samples were obtained. Study findings and constraints: The study found clonality rose at ibrutinib response, then fell toward baseline at progression. Public clonotypes were uncommon and contracted or stayed stable on treatment.

This TCR derives from a human donor with chronic lymphocytic leukemia. The input for sequencing was PBMCs, taken before ibrutinib treatment. The chain joins TRBV5-4 to TRBJ1-4; D perhaps matches TRBD1 (5 bases). The CDR3 coding sequence is TGTGCCAGCAGCACGTCAGGGAAAGGGATTGAAAAACTGTTTTTT. It translates to CASSTSGKGIEKLFF. Full variable domain (outside the CDR3, taken from reference TRBV5-4 and TRBJ1-4): ETGVTQSPTHLIKTRGQQVTLRCSSQSGHNTVSWYQQALGQGPQFIFQYYREEENGRGNFPPRFSGLQFPNYSSELNVNALELDDSALYLCASSTSGKGIEKLFFGSGTQLSVL.